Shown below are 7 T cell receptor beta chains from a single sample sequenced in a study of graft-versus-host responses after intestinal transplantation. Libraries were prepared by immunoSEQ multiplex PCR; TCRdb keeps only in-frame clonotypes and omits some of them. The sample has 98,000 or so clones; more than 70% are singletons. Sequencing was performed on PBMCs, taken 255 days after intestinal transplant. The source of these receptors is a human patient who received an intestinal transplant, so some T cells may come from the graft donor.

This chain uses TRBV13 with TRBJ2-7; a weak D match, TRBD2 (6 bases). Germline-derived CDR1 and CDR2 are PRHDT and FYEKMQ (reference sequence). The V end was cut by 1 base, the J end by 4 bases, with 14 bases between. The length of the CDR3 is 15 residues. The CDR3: CASSLEGRAGYEQYF. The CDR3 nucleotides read TGTGCCAGCAGCTTAGAGGGACGGGCGGGGTACGAGCAGTACTTC.

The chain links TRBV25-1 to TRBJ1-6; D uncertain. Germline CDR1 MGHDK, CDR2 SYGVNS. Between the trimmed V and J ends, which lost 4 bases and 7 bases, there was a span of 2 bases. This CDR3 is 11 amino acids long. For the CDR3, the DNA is TGTGCCAGCAGTGGAAATTCACCCCTCCACTTT. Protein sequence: CASSGNSPLHF. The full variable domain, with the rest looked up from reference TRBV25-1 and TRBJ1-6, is EADIYQTPRYLVIGTGKKITLECSQTMGHDKMYWYQQDPGMELHLIHYSYGVNSTEKGDLSSESTVSRIRTEHFPLTLESARPSHTSQYLCASSGNSPLHFGNGTRLTVT.

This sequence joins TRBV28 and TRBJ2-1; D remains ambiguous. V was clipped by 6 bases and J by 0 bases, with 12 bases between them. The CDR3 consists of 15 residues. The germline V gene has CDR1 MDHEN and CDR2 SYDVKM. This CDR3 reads CASSLGRSSYNEQFF. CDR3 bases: TGTGCCAGCAGCCTCGGACGGAGCTCCTACAATGAGCAGTTCTTC. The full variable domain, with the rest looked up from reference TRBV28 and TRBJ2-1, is DVKVTQSSRYLVKRTGEKVFLECVQDMDHENMFWYRQDPGLGLRLIYFSYDVKMKEKGDIPEGYSVSREKKERFSLILESASTNQTSMYLCASSLGRSSYNEQFFGPGTRLTVL.

This CDR3 is CASNGGRAYNEQFF. The CDR3 DNA follows: TGTGCCAGCAACGGCGGGAGGGCCTACAATGAGCAGTTCTTC. This rearrangement joins TRBV2 to TRBJ2-1; 9 nucleotides agree with TRBD2. CDR3 length: 14 residues. With 7 bases clipped from V and 2 bases from J, the junction kept 3 bases outside the gene matches. The germline gives CDR1 SNHLY, CDR2 FYNNEI.

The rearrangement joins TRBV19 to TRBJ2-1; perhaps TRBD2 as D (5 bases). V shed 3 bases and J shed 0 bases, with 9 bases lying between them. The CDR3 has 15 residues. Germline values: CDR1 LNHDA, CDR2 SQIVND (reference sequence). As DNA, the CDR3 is TGTGCCAGTAGTATTGGACTGAACTCCTACAATGAGCAGTTCTTC. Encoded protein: CASSIGLNSYNEQFF.

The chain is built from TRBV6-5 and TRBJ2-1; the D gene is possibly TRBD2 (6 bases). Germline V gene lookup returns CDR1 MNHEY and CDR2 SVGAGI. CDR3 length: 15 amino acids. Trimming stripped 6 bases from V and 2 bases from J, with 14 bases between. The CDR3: CASSLLALPYNEQFF. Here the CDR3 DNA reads TGTGCCAGCAGCCTTCTAGCGTTGCCCTACAATGAGCAGTTCTTC.

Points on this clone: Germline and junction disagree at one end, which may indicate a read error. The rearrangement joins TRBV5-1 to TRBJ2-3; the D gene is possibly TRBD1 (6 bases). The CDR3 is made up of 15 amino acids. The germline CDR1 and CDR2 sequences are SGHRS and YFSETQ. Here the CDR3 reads CASSRTAIFTDTQCF. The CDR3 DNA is TGCGCCAGCAGCCGGACAGCCATATTCACAGATACGCAGTGTTTT.